This T cell receptor beta chain is drawn from a study of T-cell reconstitution after alpha-beta-depleted transplantation in children. Unique molecular identifiers were built into the TCRbeta library. TCRdb passed the PCR reads through MiXCR, listing each CDR3 protein once. The sample records 450,000 to 550,000 distinct CDR3 sequences, approximately 10% being singletons. Points from the study as a whole: Surviving recipient T cells and thymic progenitors underlay high day-60 TCRbeta diversity in some patients. Approximately two months post-transplant, alpha-beta T cells reportedly originated from several hundred expanded graft clones. A year had passed since transplant, and T-cell counts and diversity by then came mostly from newly produced T cells.

In its sample, this clonotype was seen many times. Its antigen is currently unknown. The germline gives CDR1 SEHNR, CDR2 FQNEAQ (reference sequence). The junction had 4 bases not matched to a gene; V was cut back by 1 base and J by 7 bases. This CDR3 is built from 14 residues. The source is a female patient aged 2-9 years who had a stem cell transplant for aplastic anemia, so the T cells may come from the graft donor. V and J are TRBV7-9 and TRBJ1-5; 7 bases fit TRBD1. The material sequenced was PBMCs, mostly from graft donor cells, taken 180 days after TCRalphabeta/CD19-depleted stem cell transplant. The CDR3 region is CASSLEGGRQPQHF. CDR3 DNA sequence: TGTGCCAGCAGCTTAGAAGGGGGCCGACAGCCCCAGCATTTT.